A selection of T cell receptor beta chains follows, all from one sample in a study of T cell changes during pregnancy in multiple sclerosis. Sequenced by immunoSEQ multiplex PCR; TCRdb stores in-frame clones only, minus some. The top ten clones hold more than 1.5% of a sample with roughly 90,000 clones, approximately 89% of them seen once. The specimen comprised peripheral blood, sampled in the first trimester of pregnancy. The receptors here all came from a female donor in good health, enrolled as a control in a pregnancy study. Both conserved end residues are part of each CDR3. Fields, in order: CDR3 DNA, CDR3 protein, V gene, clone size, J gene, D gene. A D gene is named only where the DNA matches it firmly. Clone size, where shown, is once, few, many, or a class for clones that have expanded.

CDR3 DNA: TGTGCCAGCAGTTCCAGGACAGGGAACACTGAAGCTTTCTTT
CDR3 protein: CASSSRTGNTEAFF
V gene: TRBV6-5
clone size: -
J gene: TRBJ1-1
D gene: TRBD1

CDR3 DNA: TGTGCCAGCAGCTCTCCCCGGGGTCAGAAATTCAATCAGCCCCAGCATTTT
CDR3 protein: CASSSPRGQKFNQPQHF
V gene: TRBV13
clone size: -
J gene: TRBJ1-5
D gene: -

CDR3 DNA: TGTGCCAGCAGTTACTCCGGACTAGCGAGAGGCACAGATACGCAGTATTTT
CDR3 protein: CASSYSGLARGTDTQYF
V gene: TRBV6-8
clone size: -
J gene: TRBJ2-3
D gene: TRBD2

CDR3 DNA: TGTGCCAGTAGTATTTTTCTCCGGGACAGGGGTGATCAGCCCCAGCATTTT
CDR3 protein: CASSIFLRDRGDQPQHF
V gene: TRBV19
clone size: once
J gene: TRBJ1-5
D gene: TRBD1

CDR3 DNA: TGTGCCAGTACCGGGACAGGGGTCGGCAATCAGCCCCAGCATTTT
CDR3 protein: CASTGTGVGNQPQHF
V gene: TRBV19
clone size: -
J gene: TRBJ1-5
D gene: TRBD1

CDR3 DNA: TGCGCCAGCAGCCAAGGTAGCGGGGGGTCAGATACGCAGTATTTT
CDR3 protein: CASSQGSGGSDTQYF
V gene: TRBV4-3
clone size: -
J gene: TRBJ2-3
D gene: TRBD2

CDR3 DNA: TGTGCCAGCAGTGCGGCTAGCGGGGATCAAGAGACCCAGTACTTC
CDR3 protein: CASSAASGDQETQYF
V gene: TRBV6-4
clone size: -
J gene: TRBJ2-5
D gene: TRBD2

CDR3 DNA: TGTGCCAGCAGGACATCCGGGACAGGGGCTCATGGCTACACCTTC
CDR3 protein: CASRTSGTGAHGYTF
V gene: TRBV6-4
clone size: -
J gene: TRBJ1-2
D gene: TRBD1

CDR3 DNA: TGCGCCAGCAGCCCGGAACGGGCGGGCCCCCAAGAGACCCAGTACTTC
CDR3 protein: CASSPERAGPQETQYF
V gene: TRBV5-1
clone size: -
J gene: TRBJ2-5
D gene: -

CDR3 DNA: TGTGCCATCAGTGAGGTAGGAGGGGGCAATCAGCCCCAGCATTTT
CDR3 protein: CAISEVGGGNQPQHF
V gene: TRBV10-3
clone size: -
J gene: TRBJ1-5
D gene: -

CDR3 DNA: TGTGCCACCTCGGGTGGACAGGGGGACACAGATACGCAGTATTTT
CDR3 protein: CATSGGQGDTDTQYF
V gene: TRBV10-3
clone size: -
J gene: TRBJ2-3
D gene: TRBD1

CDR3 DNA: TGTGCCATCAGTGCTAACAGCAACACTGAAGCTTTCTTT
CDR3 protein: CAISANSNTEAFF
V gene: TRBV10-3
clone size: -
J gene: TRBJ1-1
D gene: -

CDR3 DNA: TGCGCCAGCAGCCAAGAAGGCGGGGCTTACGAGCAGTACTTC
CDR3 protein: CASSQEGGAYEQYF
V gene: TRBV4-3
clone size: -
J gene: TRBJ2-7
D gene: -

CDR3 DNA: TGTGCCAGCAGCCACAGGGATTCGGGTCAAGAGACCCAGTACTTC
CDR3 protein: CASSHRDSGQETQYF
V gene: TRBV9
clone size: -
J gene: TRBJ2-5
D gene: -

CDR3 DNA: TGTGCCAGCAGCCCCGAAGGGACAGGCAGCCAAGAGACCCAGTACTTC
CDR3 protein: CASSPEGTGSQETQYF
V gene: TRBV13
clone size: -
J gene: TRBJ2-5
D gene: TRBD1

CDR3 DNA: TGTGCCAGCAGCTCGACAGGTGATCGATACAATGAGCAGTTCTTC
CDR3 protein: CASSSTGDRYNEQFF
V gene: TRBV7-2
clone size: -
J gene: TRBJ2-1
D gene: -